This T cell receptor beta chain is from a study of PD-L1 blockade in urothelial cancer. Noted time point: pretreatment peripheral blood. Urothelial carcinoma, locally advanced or metastatic, affected the patients. Sequenced by immunoSEQ multiplex PCR; TCRdb stores in-frame clones only, minus some. The sample records tens of thousands of clones, 89% being singletons. A remark on this clone: Distinct nucleotide sequences in the sample also encode this CDR3.

Germline V gene lookup returns CDR1 SGHRS and CDR2 YFSETQ. The CDR3 extends over 14 amino acids. The ends were cut back, 0 bases at V and 1 base at J, with 7 bases in the middle. Source: PBMCs, taken around atezolizumab (anti-PD-L1) treatment. V and J are TRBV5-1 and TRBJ2-5; D remains unclear. This clonotype was sampled from an elderly woman with urothelial cancer. The CDR3 DNA is TGCGCCAGCAGCTTGGCTGGCAGCCAAGAGACCCAGTACTTC. Its protein is CASSLAGSQETQYF.